This T cell receptor beta chain was captured by sequencing in a study of T cell repertoires in cytomegalovirus infection. This clonotype has more than one count but fewer than ten. This CDR3 region has 16 residues. Germline values: CDR1 DFQATT, CDR2 SNEGSKA (reference sequence). The V and J ends lost 4 bases and 3 bases, in that order; junction bases with no gene match: 10. MiXCR, run by TCRdb on the reads, gives a single entry per CDR3 protein. The table has around 630,000 distinct CDR3 sequences, roughly a quarter seen once; the top ten hold under 8.5%. The specimen was CD8+ T cells from PBMCs. The chain joins TRBV20-1 to TRBJ2-1; 9 nucleotides agree with TRBD1. The sequence came from a human donor in good health (CMV status not recorded). Some clones in this sample may be carry-over from other donors' samples. The CDR3 DNA reads as TGCAGTGCTATTTCTTCCGGGACAGGGCTCTACAATGAGCAGTTCTTC. It yields the protein CSAISSGTGLYNEQFF.